The entry below describes one T cell receptor beta chain. These data are taken from a study of blood T cell repertoires in COVID-19. Sequencing was performed with immunoSEQ multiplex PCR; in TCRdb, only in-frame clones are kept and a portion is missing. The sample yields 20,000 to 25,000 clones, approximately 80% seen once. V was shortened by 3 bases and J by 3 bases, with 12 bases between the two germline ends. Germline-derived CDR1 and CDR2 are SGHKS and YYEKEE (reference sequence). This CDR3 has 14 amino acids. The sequence came from a man in his 70s with acute or convalescent COVID-19. The gene calls are TRBV5-5 and TRBJ1-1; possibly TRBD1 for D (6 bases). Sequencing was performed on peripheral blood. CDR3 sequence reads: CASSWTAGDTEAFF. CDR3 sequence (DNA): TGTGCCAGCAGCTGGACAGCCGGGGACACTGAAGCTTTCTTT.